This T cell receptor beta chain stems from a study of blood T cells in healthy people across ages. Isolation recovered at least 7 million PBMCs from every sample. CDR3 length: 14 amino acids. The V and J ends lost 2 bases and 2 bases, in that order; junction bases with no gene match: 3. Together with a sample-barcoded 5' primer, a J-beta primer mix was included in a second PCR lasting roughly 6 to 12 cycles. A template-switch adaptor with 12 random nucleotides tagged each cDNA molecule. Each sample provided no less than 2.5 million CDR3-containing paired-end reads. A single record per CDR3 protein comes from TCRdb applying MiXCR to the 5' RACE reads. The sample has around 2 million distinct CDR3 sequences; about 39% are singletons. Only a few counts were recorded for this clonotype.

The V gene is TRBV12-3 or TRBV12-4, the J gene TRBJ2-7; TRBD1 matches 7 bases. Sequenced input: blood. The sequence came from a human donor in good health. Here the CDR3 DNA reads TGTGCCAGCAGTTTACAGGGGGTTCCCTACGAGCAGTACTTC. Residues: CASSLQGVPYEQYF.